This passage covers 8 T cell receptor beta chains from one sample sequenced in a study of T cell repertoires in cytomegalovirus infection. Which antigens these TCRs recognize remains unknown. MiXCR was run by TCRdb on the reads, yielding one entry per CDR3 protein. The sample holds 360,000 or so distinct CDR3 sequences, about a third seen once. The sample here was cultured PBMCs, taken from culture after CMV antigen stimulation. The receptor source for this set is a human donor in good health (CMV status not recorded). Some clones in this sample may be carry-over from other donors' samples.

The rearrangement uses TRBV4-1 and TRBJ2-1; 7 bases are shared with TRBD1. The CDR3 covers 16 residues. The J segment lost 7 bases and the V segment lost 3 bases, leaving 12 bases of the junction unmatched. Germline values: CDR1 MGHRA, CDR2 YSYEKL. CDR3 DNA sequence: TGCGCCAGCAGCCACATAGGTGGTCCGACAGGGAATGAGCAGTTCTTC. It yields the protein CASSHIGGPTGNEQFF.

This clonotype was counted at least ten times. The rearrangement joins TRBV7-2 to TRBJ1-1, with 11 bases matching TRBD1. The CDR3 is 15 residues long. In germline, CDR1 is SGHTA, CDR2 FQGNSA. The trim removed 4 bases at V and 5 bases at J, leaving 6 bases unmatched. CDR3 residues: CASSSPDRGLTEAFF. CDR3 coding DNA: TGTGCCAGCAGCTCTCCGGACAGGGGGCTTACTGAAGCTTTCTTT.

This clonotype was seen at least ten times. The chain uses TRBV7-2 and TRBJ2-5; tentatively, D is TRBD2 (7 bases). Between the trimmed V and J ends, which lost 3 bases and 1 base, there was a span of 15 bases. The CDR3 is 16 residues long. Germline V lookup: CDR1 SGHTA, CDR2 FQGNSA. Here the CDR3 reads CASSFRRGGLQETQYF. The CDR3 DNA is TGTGCCAGCAGCTTCCGACGCGGGGGCCTCCAAGAGACCCAGTACTTC.

This clonotype was observed at least ten times. The chain is built from TRBV4-2 and TRBJ2-7; D is possibly TRBD1 or TRBD2 (6 bases each). Germline values: CDR1 LGHNA, CDR2 YNFKEQ. V was pared by 0 bases and J by 2 bases, with 23 bases between. CDR3 length: 19 amino acids. The CDR3 spells CASSQESGGRVLAPYEQYF. Written as DNA, the CDR3 is TGTGCCAGCAGCCAAGAAAGTGGGGGGCGTGTTTTGGCCCCCTACGAGCAGTACTTC.

This clonotype appeared a few times. The chain combines TRBV7-6 with TRBJ2-7, with 7 nucleotides matching TRBD2. The V and J ends lost 5 bases and 0 bases, in that order; junction bases with no gene match: 10. The CDR3 consists of 16 residues. Per germline, CDR1 SGHVS and CDR2 FNYEAQ. The CDR3 coding sequence is TGTGCCAGCAGCCCCCTTTCGGTAGCGGGCTCCTACGAGCAGTACGTC. It translates to CASSPLSVAGSYEQYV.

Remarks on this clonotype: The junction shows a germline mismatch at one end, possibly a read error. V usage is TRBV11-2 and J usage is TRBJ1-1; TRBD1 might be the D (6 bases). This CDR3 has 12 amino acids. Germline V lookup: CDR1 SGHAT, CDR2 FQNNGV. CDR3 residues: CASSLAGADAFF. CDR3 DNA: TGTGCCAGCAGCTTGGCAGGGGCTGACGCTTTCTTT.

V is TRBV6-5 and J is TRBJ2-2, with D tentatively TRBD2 (6 bases). Trimming left V 6 bases short and J 6 bases short, with 17 bases between. The germline gives CDR1 MNHEY, CDR2 SVGAGI. CDR3 length: 15 residues. The CDR3 DNA is TGTGCCAGCAGCCAATGGAGGGCCGGCTCCGGGGAGCTGTTTTTT. This codes for CASSQWRAGSGELFF.

The chain carries TRBV4-1 and TRBJ2-2; D perhaps matches TRBD2 (6 bases). Trimming took 2 bases from V and 6 from J, leaving 16 bases between them. Germline values: CDR1 MGHRA, CDR2 YSYEKL. This CDR3 region has 16 residues. CDR3 DNA sequence: TGCGCCAGCAGCCAACCCCCGGGACTCTGGGCCGGGGAGCTGTTTTTT. It is translated as CASSQPPGLWAGELFF.